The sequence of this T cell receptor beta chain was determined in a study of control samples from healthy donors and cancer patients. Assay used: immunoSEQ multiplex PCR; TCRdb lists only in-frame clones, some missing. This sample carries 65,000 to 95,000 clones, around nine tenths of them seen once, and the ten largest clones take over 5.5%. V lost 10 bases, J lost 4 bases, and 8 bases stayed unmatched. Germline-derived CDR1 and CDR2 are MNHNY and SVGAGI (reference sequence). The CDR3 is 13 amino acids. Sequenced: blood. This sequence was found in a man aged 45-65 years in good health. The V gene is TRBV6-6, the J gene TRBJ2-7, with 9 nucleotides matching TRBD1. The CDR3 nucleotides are TGTGCCACCCTAGGGACAGGGCTATACGAGCAGTACTTC. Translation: CATLGTGLYEQYF.